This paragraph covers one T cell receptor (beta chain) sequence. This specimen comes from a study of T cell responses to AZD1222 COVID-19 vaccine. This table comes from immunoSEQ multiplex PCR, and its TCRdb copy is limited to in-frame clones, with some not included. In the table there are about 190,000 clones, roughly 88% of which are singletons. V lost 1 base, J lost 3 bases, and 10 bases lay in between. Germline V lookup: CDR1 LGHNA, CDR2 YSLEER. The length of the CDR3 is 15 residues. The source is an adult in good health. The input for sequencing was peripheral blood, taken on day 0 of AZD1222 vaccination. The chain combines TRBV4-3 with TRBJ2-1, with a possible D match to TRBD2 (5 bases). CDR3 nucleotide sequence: TGCGCCAGCAGCCAAGGAGGGTCTATCTACAATGAGCAGTTCTTC. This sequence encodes CASSQGGSIYNEQFF.